The 9 T cell receptor beta chains reported below all come from one sample, sequenced in a study of blood T cell repertoires in COVID-19. Sequenced by immunoSEQ multiplex PCR; TCRdb stores in-frame clones only, minus some. Of some 200,000 clones in the sample, 75% to 85% were seen once. Material: peripheral blood. The receptors derive from a woman aged 25 to 39 with COVID-19, enrolled during active disease.

V gene TRBV7-2 combines with J gene TRBJ2-1; possible D gene TRBD2, 6 bases. Germline V CDR1 and CDR2: SGHTA, FQGNSA. The CDR3 has 15 amino acids. Trimming took off 9 bases at V and 0 bases at J, with 15 bases between the two ends. CDR3 nucleotides: TGTGCCAGTCTTGGTGGGACTCTCTCCTACAATGAGCAGTTCTTC. It encodes CASLGGTLSYNEQFF.

The chain joins TRBV7-9 to TRBJ2-1, with D tentatively TRBD2 (5 bases). From germline, CDR1 is SEHNR and CDR2 FQNEAQ (reference sequence). V was cut by 1 base and J by 5 bases, with 12 bases left in between. The CDR3 covers 15 residues. The chain's CDR3 is CASSLGYREDNEQFF. As DNA, the CDR3 is TGTGCCAGCAGCTTAGGCTACCGGGAAGACAATGAGCAGTTCTTC.

The chain recombines TRBV6-1 with TRBJ2-5; 9 positions match TRBD1. J was trimmed by 4 bases and V by 3 bases; bases with no gene match: 6. CDR3 length equals 15 residues. Germline-derived CDR1 and CDR2 are MNHNS and SASEGT. DNA of the CDR3: TGTGCCAGCAGTGAGTGGGACAGGGAAGTAGAGACCCAGTACTTC. Encoded protein: CASSEWDREVETQYF.

This chain joins TRBV2 and TRBJ2-7; D not resolved. Germline V lookup: CDR1 SNHLY, CDR2 FYNNEI. V lost 7 bases, J lost 4 bases, and 14 bases lay in between. The length of the CDR3 is 13 residues. CDR3 amino acids: CASTRQVMYEQYF. As DNA, the CDR3 is TGTGCCAGCACCCGGCAGGTCATGTACGAGCAGTACTTC.

The CDR3 loop reads CASSVSPGPSTDTQYF. The CDR3 DNA reads TGTGCCAGCAGTGTTAGTCCAGGTCCGAGCACAGATACGCAGTATTTT. This chain joins TRBV6-1 and TRBJ2-3; D uncertain. CDR3 length equals 16 residues. Germline CDR1 and CDR2: MNHNS and SASEGT. With 4 bases removed from V and 0 bases from J, the gap between germline ends came to 14 bases.

The genes are TRBV2 and TRBJ2-7, with D possibly matching TRBD1 (5 bases). The germline CDR1 and CDR2 sequences are SNHLY and FYNNEI. V was trimmed by 6 bases and J by 5 bases, leaving 11 bases between them. This CDR3 comprises 12 residues. The CDR3 loop is CASRGPGHEQYF. CDR3 coding DNA: TGTGCCAGCAGGGGCCCAGGGCACGAGCAGTACTTC.

The CDR3 DNA sequence: TGTGCCAGCAGCGCGGACAGTTTCTCGGCCGAGCAGTACTTC. This translates into CASSADSFSAEQYF. The chain combines TRBV9 with TRBJ2-7; D might be TRBD1 (6 bases). Trimming left V 3 bases short and J 6 bases short, with 16 bases between. CDR1 is SGDLS, CDR2 YYNGEE, per germline. CDR3 size: 14 residues.

This clone was detected once. The rearrangement links TRBV19 to TRBJ2-7; TRBD2 is a possible D gene (7 bases). Germline values: CDR1 LNHDA, CDR2 SQIVND (reference sequence). The V end was cut by 4 bases, the J end by 4 bases, with 20 bases between. The CDR3 spans 16 residues. CDR3 residues: CASSRALGAGVYEQYF. CDR3 nucleotide sequence: TGTGCCAGTAGTAGGGCCCTGGGGGCGGGGGTATACGAGCAGTACTTC.

J is TRBJ2-1 and V is TRBV11-3; perhaps TRBD2 as D (5 bases). The V end lost 4 bases, the J end lost 12 bases, and 10 bases lay between the germline ends. Germline V gene data show CDR1 as SGHNT and CDR2 as YENEEA. CDR3 size: 11 residues. CDR3 region: CASSSGLVQFF. In nucleotides, the CDR3 is TGTGCCAGCAGCTCAGGACTTGTGCAGTTCTTC.